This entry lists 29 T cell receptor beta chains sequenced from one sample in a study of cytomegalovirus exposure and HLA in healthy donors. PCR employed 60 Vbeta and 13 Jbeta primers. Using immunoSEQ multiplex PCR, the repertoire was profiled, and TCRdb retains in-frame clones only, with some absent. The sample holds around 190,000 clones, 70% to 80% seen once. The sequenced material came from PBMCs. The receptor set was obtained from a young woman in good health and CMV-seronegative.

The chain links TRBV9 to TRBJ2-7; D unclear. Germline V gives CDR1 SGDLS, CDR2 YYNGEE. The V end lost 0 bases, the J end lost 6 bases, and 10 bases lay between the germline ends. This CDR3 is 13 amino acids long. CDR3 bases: TGTGCCAGCAGCGTAGTGAGCTTAAGCGAGCAGTACTTC. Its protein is CASSVVSLSEQYF.

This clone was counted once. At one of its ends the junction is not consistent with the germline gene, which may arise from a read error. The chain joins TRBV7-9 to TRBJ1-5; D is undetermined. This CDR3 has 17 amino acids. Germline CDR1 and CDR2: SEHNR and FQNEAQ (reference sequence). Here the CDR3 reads CSSSSTHGSYSNQPQHF. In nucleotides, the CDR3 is TGTTCCAGCAGCTCTACCCACGGTTCCTATAGCAATCAGCCCCAGCATTTT.

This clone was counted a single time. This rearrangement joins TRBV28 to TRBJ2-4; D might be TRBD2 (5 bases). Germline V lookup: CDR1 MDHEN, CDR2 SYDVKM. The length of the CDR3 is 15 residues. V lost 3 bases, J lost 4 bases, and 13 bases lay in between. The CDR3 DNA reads TGTGCCAGCAGTTTCGGAGGTGCGCGAAAAAACATTCAGTACTTC. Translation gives CASSFGGARKNIQYF.

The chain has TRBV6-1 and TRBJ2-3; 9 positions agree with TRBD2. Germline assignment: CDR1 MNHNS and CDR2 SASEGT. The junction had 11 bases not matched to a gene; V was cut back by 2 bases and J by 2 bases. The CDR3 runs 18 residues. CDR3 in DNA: TGTGCCAGCAGTGAATTTCTAGCGGGGACAAGCAACACAGATACGCAGTATTTT. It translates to CASSEFLAGTSNTDTQYF.

The CDR3 sequence: CASSELRDSSGNTIYF. CDR3 DNA: TGTGCCAGCAGTGAACTTAGGGACTCCTCTGGAAACACCATATATTTT. The gene calls are TRBV6-1 and TRBJ1-3, with a possible D match to TRBD1 (5 bases). Germline lookup yields CDR1 MNHNS and CDR2 SASEGT. The ends were cut back, 2 bases at V and 0 bases at J, with 11 bases in the middle. The CDR3 is 16 residues long.

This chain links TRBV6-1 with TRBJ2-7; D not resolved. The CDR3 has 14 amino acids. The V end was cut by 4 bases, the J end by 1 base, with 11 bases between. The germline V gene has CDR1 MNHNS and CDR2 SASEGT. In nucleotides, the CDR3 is TGTGCCAGCAGTGTTACAACGCTTTCCTACGAGCAGTACTTC. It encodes CASSVTTLSYEQYF.

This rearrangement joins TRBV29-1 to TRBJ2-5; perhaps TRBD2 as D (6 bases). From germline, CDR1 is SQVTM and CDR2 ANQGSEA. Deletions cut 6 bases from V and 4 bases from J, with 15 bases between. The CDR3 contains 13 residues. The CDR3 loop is CSVLPGGGETQYF. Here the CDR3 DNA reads TGCAGCGTCTTACCCGGGGGAGGAGAGACCCAGTACTTC. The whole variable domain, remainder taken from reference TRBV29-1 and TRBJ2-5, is SAVISQKPSRDICQRGTSLTIQCQVDSQVTMMFWYRQQPGQSLTLIATANQGSEATYESGFVIDKFPISRPNLTFSTLTVSNMSPEDSSIYLCSVLPGGGETQYFGPGTRLLVL.

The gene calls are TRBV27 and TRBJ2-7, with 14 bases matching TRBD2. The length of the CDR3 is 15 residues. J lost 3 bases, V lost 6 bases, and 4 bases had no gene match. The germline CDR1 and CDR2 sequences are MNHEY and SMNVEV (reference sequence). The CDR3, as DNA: TGTGCCAGCAGCCCCGGACTAGCGGGAGGCTACGAGCAGTACTTC. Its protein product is CASSPGLAGGYEQYF.

CDR3 in amino acids: CASSPLAESTEAFF. The CDR3 DNA reads as TGCGCCAGCAGCCCTCTTGCGGAGAGCACTGAAGCTTTCTTT. The chain couples TRBV5-1 to TRBJ1-1; D remains unclear. V was clipped by 4 bases and J by 4 bases, with 14 bases between them. This CDR3 has 14 residues. Germline CDR1 SGHRS, CDR2 YFSETQ.

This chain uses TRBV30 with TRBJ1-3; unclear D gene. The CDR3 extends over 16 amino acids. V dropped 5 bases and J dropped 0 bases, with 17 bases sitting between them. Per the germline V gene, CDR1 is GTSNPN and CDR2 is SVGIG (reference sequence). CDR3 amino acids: CAWGGGKPLSGNTIYF. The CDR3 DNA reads TGTGCCTGGGGAGGTGGGAAGCCTCTCTCTGGAAACACCATATATTTT.

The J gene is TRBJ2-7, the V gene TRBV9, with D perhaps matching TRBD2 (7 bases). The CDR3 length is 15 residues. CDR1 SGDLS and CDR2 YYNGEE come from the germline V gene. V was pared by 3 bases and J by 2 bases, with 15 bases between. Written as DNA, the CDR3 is TGTGCCAGCAGCGGGGGGGGCAGAGCTGCCTACGAGCAGTACTTC. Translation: CASSGGGRAAYEQYF.

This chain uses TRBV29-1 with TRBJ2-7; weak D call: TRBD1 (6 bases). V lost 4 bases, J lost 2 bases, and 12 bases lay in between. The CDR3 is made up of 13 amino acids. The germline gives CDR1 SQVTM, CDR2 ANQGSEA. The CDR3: CSVARRQAYEQYF. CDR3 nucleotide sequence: TGCAGCGTTGCCAGGAGACAGGCCTACGAGCAGTACTTC.

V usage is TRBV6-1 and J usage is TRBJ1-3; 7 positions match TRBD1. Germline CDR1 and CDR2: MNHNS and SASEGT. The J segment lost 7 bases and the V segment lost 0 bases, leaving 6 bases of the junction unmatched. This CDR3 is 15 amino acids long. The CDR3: CASSEARAGGNTIYF. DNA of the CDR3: TGTGCCAGCAGTGAAGCGCGGGCAGGGGGGAACACCATATATTTT.

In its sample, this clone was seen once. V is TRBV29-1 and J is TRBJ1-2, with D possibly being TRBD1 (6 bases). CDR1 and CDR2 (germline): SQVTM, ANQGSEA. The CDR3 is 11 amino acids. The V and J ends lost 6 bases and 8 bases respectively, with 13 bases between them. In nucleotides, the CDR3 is TGCAGCGTCCGGGACACGCCGGGCTACACCTTC. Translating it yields CSVRDTPGYTF.

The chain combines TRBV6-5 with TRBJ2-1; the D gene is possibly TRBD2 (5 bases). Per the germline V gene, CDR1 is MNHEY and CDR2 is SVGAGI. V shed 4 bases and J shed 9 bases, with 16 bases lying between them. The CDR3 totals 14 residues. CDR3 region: CASSFVSSGGEQFF. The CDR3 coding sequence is TGTGCCAGCAGTTTCGTCTCAAGCGGTGGTGAGCAGTTCTTC.

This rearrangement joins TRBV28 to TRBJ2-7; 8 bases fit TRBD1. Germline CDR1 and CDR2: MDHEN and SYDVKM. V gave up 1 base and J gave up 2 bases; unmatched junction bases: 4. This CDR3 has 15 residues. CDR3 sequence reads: CASSLSWDRTYEQYF. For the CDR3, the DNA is TGTGCCAGCAGTTTATCTTGGGACAGGACCTACGAGCAGTACTTC.

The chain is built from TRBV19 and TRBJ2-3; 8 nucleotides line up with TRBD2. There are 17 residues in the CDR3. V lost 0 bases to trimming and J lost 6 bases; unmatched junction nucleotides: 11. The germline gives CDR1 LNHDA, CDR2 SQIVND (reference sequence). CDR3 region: CASSIDRRAGGGDTQYF. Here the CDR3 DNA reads TGTGCCAGTAGTATAGATCGGAGGGCGGGGGGCGGCGATACGCAGTATTTT.

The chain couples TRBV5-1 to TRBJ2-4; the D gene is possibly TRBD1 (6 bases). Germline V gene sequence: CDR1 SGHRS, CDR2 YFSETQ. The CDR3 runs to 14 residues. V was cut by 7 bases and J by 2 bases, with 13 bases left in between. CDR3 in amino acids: CASSPGQPKNIQYF. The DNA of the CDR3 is TGCGCCAGCTCCCCGGGACAACCCAAAAACATTCAGTACTTC.

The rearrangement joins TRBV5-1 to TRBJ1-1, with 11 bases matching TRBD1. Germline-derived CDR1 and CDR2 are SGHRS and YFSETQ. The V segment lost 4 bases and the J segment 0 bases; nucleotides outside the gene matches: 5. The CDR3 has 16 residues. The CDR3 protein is CASSGGQGGLNTEAFF. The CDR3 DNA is TGCGCCAGCAGCGGGGGACAGGGGGGATTGAACACTGAAGCTTTCTTT.

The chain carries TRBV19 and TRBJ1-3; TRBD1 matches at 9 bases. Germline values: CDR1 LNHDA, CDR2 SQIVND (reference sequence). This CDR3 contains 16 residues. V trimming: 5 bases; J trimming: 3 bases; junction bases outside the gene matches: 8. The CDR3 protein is CASSPLQGASGNTIYF. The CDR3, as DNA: TGTGCCAGTAGTCCGTTACAGGGGGCGAGTGGAAACACCATATATTTT. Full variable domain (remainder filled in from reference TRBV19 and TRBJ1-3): DGGITQSPKYLFRKEGQNVTLSCEQNLNHDAMYWYRQDPGQGLRLIYYSQIVNDFQKGDIAEGYSVSREKKESFPLTVTSAQKNPTAFYLCASSPLQGASGNTIYFGEGSWLTVV.

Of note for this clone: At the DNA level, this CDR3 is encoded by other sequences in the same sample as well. This CDR3 is CASSLVPSGQGYNEQFF. The DNA for the CDR3 is TGCGCCAGCAGCTTGGTACCGTCTGGACAGGGCTACAATGAGCAGTTCTTC. The chain is built from TRBV5-1 and TRBJ2-1; 8 bases agree with TRBD1. The germline V gene encodes CDR1 SGHRS and CDR2 YFSETQ. The CDR3 sequence is 17 residues long. The V gene end was trimmed by 0 bases and the J gene end by 3 bases; junction bases not matched to a gene: 8.

The CDR3 protein is CASTAGPQRPREAFF. DNA for the CDR3: TGTGCCAGCACCGCGGGCCCACAGCGACCCCGAGAAGCTTTCTTT. The V and J genes are TRBV6-5 and TRBJ1-1, with no clear D. V gave up 7 bases and J gave up 8 bases, with 23 bases separating them. CDR3 length: 15 residues. Germline V gives CDR1 MNHEY, CDR2 SVGAGI.

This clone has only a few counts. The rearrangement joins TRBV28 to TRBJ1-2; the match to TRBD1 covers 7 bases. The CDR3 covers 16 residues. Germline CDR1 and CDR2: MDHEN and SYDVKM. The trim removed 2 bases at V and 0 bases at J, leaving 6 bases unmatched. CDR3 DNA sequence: TGTGCCAGCAGTTTACTAAGGGGGACAGCTAACTATGGCTACACCTTC. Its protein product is CASSLLRGTANYGYTF.

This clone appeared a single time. CDR3 bases: TGCGCCGTGAGCCTCCCGACAGGGGGTGGTAGCTCCTACAATGAGCAGTTCTTC. Protein: CAVSLPTGGGSSYNEQFF. The J gene is TRBJ2-1, the V gene TRBV5-1; 9 bases map to TRBD1. The CDR3 is 18 amino acids. The V segment lost 10 bases and the J segment 0 bases; nucleotides outside the gene matches: 17. CDR1 is SGHRS and CDR2 is YFSETQ in the germline V gene.

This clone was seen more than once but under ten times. The CDR3 spells CASSYLGGRYGYTF. DNA for the CDR3: TGCGCCAGCAGCTATCTGGGGGGACGCTATGGCTACACCTTC. This sequence joins TRBV5-1 and TRBJ1-2; D perhaps matches TRBD1 (5 bases). CDR1 and CDR2 from the germline V gene are SGHRS and YFSETQ. Trimming cost V 3 bases and J 4 bases, with 13 bases left between them. The CDR3 loop spans 14 amino acids.

The CDR3 nucleotides read TGCGCCAGCAGCTTGGTTTCAGGGGGAGCTGGAAACACCATATATTTT. This translates into CASSLVSGGAGNTIYF. V and J are TRBV5-1 and TRBJ1-3; 7 bases match TRBD1. The V gene's germline CDR1 is SGHRS and CDR2 YFSETQ. This CDR3 is 16 amino acids long. The V and J ends lost 0 bases and 2 bases, in that order; junction bases with no gene match: 5.

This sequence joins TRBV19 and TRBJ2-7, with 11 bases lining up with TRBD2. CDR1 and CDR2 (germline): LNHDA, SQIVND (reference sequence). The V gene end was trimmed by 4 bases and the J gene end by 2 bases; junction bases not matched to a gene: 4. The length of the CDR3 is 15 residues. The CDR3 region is CASSRTSGSTYEQYF. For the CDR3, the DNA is TGTGCCAGTAGTAGAACTAGCGGGAGTACCTACGAGCAGTACTTC.

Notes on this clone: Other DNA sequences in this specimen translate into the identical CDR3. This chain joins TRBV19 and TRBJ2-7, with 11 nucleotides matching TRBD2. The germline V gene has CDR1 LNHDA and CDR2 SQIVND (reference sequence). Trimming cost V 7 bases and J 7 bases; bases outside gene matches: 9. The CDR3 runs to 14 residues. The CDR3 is CASTKLAGEGEQYF. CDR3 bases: TGTGCCAGTACTAAACTAGCGGGAGAAGGTGAGCAGTACTTC.

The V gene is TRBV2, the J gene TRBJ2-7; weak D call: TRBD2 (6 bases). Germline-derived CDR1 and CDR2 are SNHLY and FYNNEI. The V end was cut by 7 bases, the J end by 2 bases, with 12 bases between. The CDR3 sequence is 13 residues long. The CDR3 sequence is CASKAGPAYEQYF. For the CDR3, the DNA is TGTGCCAGCAAGGCGGGACCAGCCTACGAGCAGTACTTC.